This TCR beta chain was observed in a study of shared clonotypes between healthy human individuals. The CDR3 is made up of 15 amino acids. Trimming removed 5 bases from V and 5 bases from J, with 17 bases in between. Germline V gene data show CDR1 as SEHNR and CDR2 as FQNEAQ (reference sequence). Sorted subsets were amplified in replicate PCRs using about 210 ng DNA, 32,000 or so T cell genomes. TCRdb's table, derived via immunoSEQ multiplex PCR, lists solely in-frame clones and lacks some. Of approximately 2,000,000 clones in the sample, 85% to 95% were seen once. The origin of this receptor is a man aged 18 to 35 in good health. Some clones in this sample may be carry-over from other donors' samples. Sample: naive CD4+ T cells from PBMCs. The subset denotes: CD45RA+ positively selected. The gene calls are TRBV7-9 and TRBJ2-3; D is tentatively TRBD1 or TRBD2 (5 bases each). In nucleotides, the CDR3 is TGTGCCAGCAGCCCCGTGGGGACGATGGAAGATACGCAGTATTTT. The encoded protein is CASSPVGTMEDTQYF.